This T cell receptor beta chain was captured by sequencing in a study of T cell responses to AZD1222 COVID-19 vaccine. Findings of the study overall: Per reports, nearly half of all spike-specific TCRs target regions that are unmutated in variants.

The CDR3 runs 14 residues. Trimming removed 3 bases from V and 13 bases from J; junction bases left unmatched: 7. From germline, CDR1 is MNHEY and CDR2 SMNVEV (reference sequence). In regard to this clone: Its target is not known.

Measured with immunoSEQ multiplex PCR; TCRdb has only the in-frame clones, and not every one. The sample has roughly 81,000 clones, 75% to 90% seen once. The rearrangement uses TRBV27 and TRBJ2-1; 12 bases fit TRBD2. The TCR sequence derives from an adult in good health. Specimen: peripheral blood, collected on day 0 of AZD1222 vaccination. CDR3 sequence: CASSLGLAGGLQFF. For the CDR3, the DNA is TGTGCCAGCAGTTTGGGGCTAGCGGGAGGGCTTCAGTTCTTC.